This entry features one T cell receptor beta chain sequence. This clonotype was observed at least ten times. No cognate antigen has been identified for it. Qualities for individual bases were not recorded, and no much larger clone is one base off. This sample is part of a study of T cells in Graves' hyperthyroidism and ophthalmopathy (dated by TCRdb to the late 2010s). In terms of the full investigation: Peripheral blood was sampled at the time of initial diagnosis, prior to any treatment. The 85 to 100 discovery patients were randomly split 7:3 into training and test sets. Once sampling was done, hyperthyroidism patients were given methimazole at a starting dose of 30 mg daily, whereas ophthalmopathy patients were given high-dose intravenous methylprednisolone. Whether ophthalmopathy could be predicted prospectively was tested in an independent validation cohort made up of 18 to 20 hyperthyroidism patients plus 17 patients who later progressed to ophthalmopathy. Thyroid tissue and blood T-cell repertoires from about 6 Graves' hyperthyroidism patients were also compared in the study. To identify distinguishing TCR V-J signatures, a discovery cohort of 100 patients was used, comprising 40 to 45 with Graves' ophthalmopathy and some 60 with stable Graves' hyperthyroidism. The paper reports TCR Vbeta CDR3 sequencing of roughly 140 peripheral blood samples: under 45 ophthalmopathy, about 75 hyperthyroidism and around 17 progressor patients. Results and caveats for the whole study, not just this receptor: A model built on a 13 V-J signature distinguished ophthalmopathy from stable hyperthyroidism, reaching over 85% sensitivity and approximately 83% specificity in cross-validation and 80%/75% in testing. Most expanded thyroid clonotypes (frequency above 0.001) were also detected in blood, suggesting blood repertoires may reflect thyroid immune responses. Sample size was not statistically predetermined, and blinding of investigators to group allocation was not performed. In validation, progression to ophthalmopathy was predicted by the model with around 70% sensitivity and just over 72% specificity, a median of about 6.8 months before onset.

Ophthalmopathy patients had moderately to severely active disease, with a Clinical Activity Score of 3 or more, a NOSPECS grade of 4 or more, and a disease duration of less than 3 months. The study excluded patients with uncontrolled infections, other autoimmune diseases, pregnancy or lactation. Clinical symptoms, serum thyroxine and TRAb, thyroid ultrasound, and orbital computed tomography formed the basis for the diagnoses. PBMCs were separated from around 9.1 ml of fresh peripheral blood using Ficoll-Paque density gradient centrifugation. Total RNA was extracted using Trizol reagent, and RNA quality was assessed on an Agilent 2100 Bioanalyzer. The germline V end is reduced by 3 bases and the J end by 2 bases; junction bases left unmatched: 1. As encoded in the germline V gene (reference sequence), CDR1 is DFQATT while CDR2 is SNEGSKA. The CDR3 starts with the cysteine, ends with the phenylalanine, and has 13 residues. The CDR3 DNA has 39 bases and is translated from base 1.

The TCR beta CDR3 regions were amplified from the RNA transcripts. The first round of RT-PCR for the TCR CDR3 was performed with the HTBI primer set and the Qiagen OneStep RT-PCR kit. The libraries were constructed in a second round of multiplex PCR and then size-selected and purified. Paired-end sequencing of the libraries was performed with 100 bp reads on an Illumina HiSeq2000. The paper's processing steps were these. SOAPnuke was used to process the raw data, with reads discarded if the reads contained adapters or uncalled bases, had a mean Phred below 15, or lacked an exact constant-primer or identifier match. COPE v1.2.5 was used to merge the high-quality paired reads, and each unique nucleotide sequence was defined as a clonotype. MiTCR v1.1 was used to align clonotypes to the IMGT TRBV, TRBD and TRBJ reference segments. The analysis included only V-J combinations with a frequency above 0.0001, which together covered around 99% of the repertoires. A TCS score was defined as the ratio of F50 (clonal expansion) to E x V (chaos), with BLOSUM62-based TCRdist applied between CDR3 peptides within each V-J. Welch's t-statistics and random forest reduced 514 V-J features to roughly 13, which were used in a naive Bayes classifier (R e1071). TCRdb reran the public reads through fastp at Q25 and MiXCR, keeping productive beta chains. Each CDR3 protein gets just one entry, which takes the most common genes and DNA from the rows behind it. The authors' filters were not applied to this entry. This sample is represented by around 600,000 distinct CDR3 sequences; 16% of them were singletons. The ten largest account for approximately 3.5% of the sample.

Sequenced: blood. The clonotype originates from a woman in her 40s with Graves' ophthalmopathy. The chain employs TRBV20-1 and TRBJ2-3; TRBD2 agrees with 8 junctional bases. CDR3 sequence: CSASGGATDTQYF. The sequenced DNA is TGCAGTGCTAGCGGGGGGGCCACAGATACGCAGTATTTT.